One sample yielded the 25 T cell receptor beta chains listed below, sequenced in a study of blood T cell repertoires in COVID-19. Measured with immunoSEQ multiplex PCR; TCRdb has only the in-frame clones, and not every one. Of about 150,000 clones in the sample, almost 85% were seen once. Material: PBMCs or T cells enriched from blood (not recorded which). The origin of the receptors is a woman aged 45 to 65 with acute COVID-19.

The V call is TRBV5-6, the J call TRBJ2-2; D gene uncertain. Trimming removed 0 bases at V and 1 base at J, with 10 bases between. This CDR3 comprises 16 residues. Germline values: CDR1 SGHDT, CDR2 YYEEEE. In DNA, the CDR3 is TGTGCCAGCAGCTTGGCCTTGGCAGGGAACACCGGGGAGCTGTTTTTT. Translated: CASSLALAGNTGELFF.

DNA for the CDR3: TGTGCCAGCAGTTTCGACTGGCGCAATCAGCCCCAGCATTTT. Its translation: CASSFDWRNQPQHF. The rearrangement uses TRBV6-2 or TRBV6-3 and TRBJ1-5; D is unclear. The CDR3 has 14 amino acids. Trimming pared 4 bases from V and 2 bases from J, leaving 9 bases between. Germline assignment: CDR1 MNHEY and CDR2 SVGEGT.

The V gene is TRBV19, the J gene TRBJ2-3; D might be TRBD2 (6 bases). With 10 bases removed from V and 1 base from J, the gap between germline ends came to 12 bases. The germline V gene encodes CDR1 LNHDA and CDR2 SQIVND (reference sequence). This CDR3 is 13 amino acids long. The chain's CDR3 is CATSPGGTDTQYF. The CDR3 nucleotides are TGTGCCACATCTCCGGGGGGCACAGATACGCAGTATTTT.

This clone has a single count. The chain carries TRBV5-1 and TRBJ1-2, with 9 positions matching TRBD1. Looked up from germline, CDR1 is SGHRS and CDR2 is YFSETQ. This CDR3 spans 15 amino acids. V was clipped by 1 base and J by 2 bases; unmatched bases: 3. CDR3 sequence reads: CASSLRTGDNYGYTF. CDR3 DNA sequence: TGCGCCAGCAGCTTGCGGACAGGGGACAACTATGGCTACACCTTC.

V and J are TRBV27 and TRBJ1-5; tentatively, D is TRBD1 (5 bases). V dropped 2 bases and J dropped 6 bases, with 11 bases sitting between them. The CDR3 is made up of 14 amino acids. Per germline, CDR1 MNHEY and CDR2 SMNVEV (reference sequence). CDR3 nucleotides: TGTGCCAGCAGTTTAGGGGGGGAGGGTCAGCCCCAGCATTTT. Protein: CASSLGGEGQPQHF.

This rearrangement joins TRBV5-1 to TRBJ2-1; 10 bases map to TRBD2. There are 15 residues in the CDR3. V shed 3 bases, J shed 6 bases, and the junction held 6 bases outside the gene matches. Germline assignment: CDR1 SGHRS and CDR2 YFSETQ. CDR3 residues: CASSSGTSVSNEQFF. The CDR3 coding sequence is TGCGCCAGCAGCTCCGGGACTAGCGTCTCCAATGAGCAGTTCTTC.

The chain joins TRBV14 to TRBJ2-3, with D perhaps TRBD2 (6 bases). Between the trimmed V and J ends, which lost 4 bases and 4 bases, there was a span of 12 bases. This CDR3 contains 14 residues. The germline V gene encodes CDR1 SGHDN and CDR2 FVKESK. CDR3 residues: CASSRRLVADTQYF. The CDR3 nucleotides read TGTGCCAGCAGCCGCCGACTAGTTGCAGATACGCAGTATTTT.

This sequence joins TRBV6-7 and TRBJ1-6, with D perhaps TRBD1 (6 bases). TRBV6-7 is labeled an ORF, and its function is uncertain. CDR3 size: 17 residues. V was cut by 7 bases and J by 0 bases, with 16 bases left in between. CDR3 DNA sequence: TGTGCCAGCATCGGGACACAAGTTAGCTCCTATAATTCACCCCTCCACTTT. This codes for CASIGTQVSSYNSPLHF.

The chain employs TRBV7-3 and TRBJ2-5; D is ambiguous. This CDR3 is 14 amino acids long. Looked up from germline, CDR1 is SGHTA and CDR2 is FQGTGA. Trimming removed 0 bases from V and 3 bases from J, with 8 bases in between. CDR3 in amino acids: CASSLTTAEETQYF. The CDR3 coding sequence is TGTGCCAGCAGCTTAACGACGGCGGAAGAGACCCAGTACTTC. The entire variable domain, with the rest obtained from reference TRBV7-3 and TRBJ2-5, is as follows: GAGVSQTPSNKVTEKGKYVELRCDPISGHTALYWYRQSLGQGPEFLIYFQGTGAADDSGLPNDRFFAVRPEGSVSTLKIQRTERGDSAVYLCASSLTTAEETQYFGPGTRLLVL.

This chain links TRBV28 with TRBJ1-2, with 7 bases lining up with TRBD1. The germline gives CDR1 MDHEN, CDR2 SYDVKM. The trim removed 1 base at V and 7 bases at J, leaving 9 bases unmatched. The CDR3 extends over 15 amino acids. The CDR3 loop reads CASSLFGRGSGGYTF. The CDR3 DNA follows: TGTGCCAGCAGTTTATTCGGCAGGGGGTCGGGTGGCTACACCTTC.

The CDR3 bases are TGTGCCATATCCCGCCCCGGGGGGGCTTATGGCTACACCTTC. This gives the protein CAISRPGGAYGYTF. The rearrangement links TRBV28 to TRBJ1-2, with D possibly TRBD1 on 6 matching bases. This CDR3 has 14 residues. V was pared by 10 bases and J by 5 bases, with 20 bases between. The germline CDR1 and CDR2 sequences are MDHEN and SYDVKM.

V is TRBV11-3 and J is TRBJ2-1, with TRBD2 matching 8 bases. Germline V CDR1 and CDR2: SGHNT, YENEEA. CDR3 size: 16 residues. The V and J ends lost 3 bases and 0 bases, in that order; junction bases with no gene match: 4. The CDR3 spells CASSFGGTSSYNEQFF. The CDR3 DNA sequence: TGTGCCAGCAGCTTTGGAGGGACTAGCTCCTACAATGAGCAGTTCTTC.

The chain uses TRBV7-2 and TRBJ2-5, with 10 bases matching TRBD1. The germline V gene has CDR1 SGHTA and CDR2 FQGNSA. The CDR3 loop spans 12 amino acids. The V segment lost 8 bases and the J segment 6 bases; nucleotides outside the gene matches: 3. CDR3 sequence (DNA): TGTGCCAGCGGAGACAGGGGGCAGACCCAGTACTTC. Translated: CASGDRGQTQYF.

The chain is built from TRBV30 and TRBJ1-2; D is undetermined. CDR1 and CDR2 from the germline V gene are GTSNPN and SVGIG (reference sequence). The CDR3 has 13 amino acids. The V gene lost 0 bases and the J gene lost 4 bases, with 9 bases spanning the gap. For the CDR3, the DNA is TGTGCCTGGAGTGTACCCGGGGTCTATGGCTACACCTTC. Its protein product is CAWSVPGVYGYTF.

The J gene is TRBJ1-4, the V gene TRBV25-1; tentatively, D is TRBD1 (5 bases). Germline V gene sequence: CDR1 MGHDK, CDR2 SYGVNS. CDR3 length: 13 amino acids. Trimming removed 5 bases from V and 8 bases from J, with 12 bases in between. CDR3: CASSRRTSEKLFF. The DNA of the CDR3 is TGTGCCAGCAGTCGAAGGACAAGCGAAAAACTGTTTTTT.

The chain combines TRBV7-2 with TRBJ2-2, with 8 bases identical to TRBD2. The V gene's germline CDR1 is SGHTA and CDR2 FQGNSA. The CDR3 contains 17 residues. Trimming cost V 5 bases and J 11 bases; bases outside gene matches: 19. As DNA, the CDR3 is TGTGCCAGCAGCGGGGGAAGGGTGCAGCGGGGGATTGCTGAGCTGTTTTTT. Translating gives CASSGGRVQRGIAELFF.

The chain couples TRBV14 to TRBJ1-4; 9 bases are shared with TRBD1. Trimming at V came to 6 bases and at J to 10 bases, leaving 9 bases not matched to a gene. The V gene's germline CDR1 is SGHDN and CDR2 FVKESK. The length of the CDR3 is 14 residues. DNA of the CDR3: TGTGCCAGCAGTTCCGGGACAGGGTTGGGAAAACTGTTTTTT. This encodes CASSSGTGLGKLFF.

V and J are TRBV28 and TRBJ2-7; 7 bases fit TRBD1. Germline assignment: CDR1 MDHEN and CDR2 SYDVKM. V trimming: 9 bases; J trimming: 4 bases; junction bases outside the gene matches: 9. This CDR3 spans 13 amino acids. CDR3 sequence reads: CARATGVSYEQYF. CDR3 nucleotide sequence: TGTGCCAGGGCTACAGGGGTAAGTTACGAGCAGTACTTC.

V and J are TRBV11-1 and TRBJ1-3; a possible D gene is TRBD1 (5 bases). The CDR3 is 15 amino acids. The germline V gene encodes CDR1 SGHAT and CDR2 FQDESV (reference sequence). Trimming removed 5 bases at V and 0 bases at J, with 11 bases between. This chain's CDR3 is CASSAGGTSGNTIYF. The CDR3 coding sequence is TGTGCCAGCAGCGCGGGGGGAACCTCTGGAAACACCATATATTTT.

CDR3: CAWTKADRGNTEAFF. The CDR3 DNA reads as TGTGCCTGGACCAAAGCCGACAGGGGGAACACTGAAGCTTTCTTT. The chain uses TRBV30 and TRBJ1-1, with TRBD1 identical over 8 bases. Germline CDR1 reads GTSNPN; CDR2 reads SVGIG (reference sequence). V gave up 4 bases and J gave up 1 base; unmatched junction bases: 8. This CDR3 comprises 15 residues.

The chain joins TRBV3-1 (or the pseudogene TRBV3-2) to TRBJ1-1, with D uncertain. V lost 4 bases and J 1 base, leaving 13 bases between the germline ends. Germline lookup yields CDR1 LGHDT and CDR2 YNNKEL (reference sequence). The CDR3 runs 15 residues. This CDR3 is CASSPLRNRNTEAFF. CDR3 DNA sequence: TGTGCCAGCAGCCCCCTCAGAAACAGGAACACTGAAGCTTTCTTT.

The V and J genes are TRBV7-8 and TRBJ1-1, with 7 bases lining up with TRBD1. This CDR3 spans 19 amino acids. Germline lookup yields CDR1 SGHVS and CDR2 FQNEAQ. V trimming: 5 bases; J trimming: 5 bases; junction bases outside the gene matches: 23. CDR3 protein: CASSDRGRGVIGRRTEAFF. CDR3 DNA sequence: TGTGCCAGCAGCGATCGTGGCAGGGGGGTTATTGGGAGGAGAACTGAAGCTTTCTTT.

CDR3 sequence reads: CAISGRGARDEQFF. The DNA of the CDR3 is TGTGCCATCAGTGGGCGGGGGGCCAGGGATGAGCAGTTCTTC. J is TRBJ2-1 and V is TRBV10-3, with 8 bases identical to TRBD2. The length of the CDR3 is 14 residues. CDR1 is ENHRY, CDR2 SYGVKD, per germline. After removal of 4 bases from V and 8 bases from J, the junction contained 7 bases not matched to a gene.

The chain links TRBV28 to TRBJ1-4; 10 bases line up with TRBD1. The CDR3 is 15 residues long. V lost 4 bases to trimming and J lost 7 bases; unmatched junction nucleotides: 6. The germline V gene encodes CDR1 MDHEN and CDR2 SYDVKM. Here the CDR3 DNA reads TGTGCCAGCAGTTCTACCGGGACAGGGGCTGAAAAACTGTTTTTT. Translation gives CASSSTGTGAEKLFF.

V gene TRBV5-1 combines with J gene TRBJ1-2; 9 nucleotides align to TRBD1. With V trimmed by 4 bases and J by 7 bases, 11 bases remained unmatched. The CDR3 is made up of 15 amino acids. Germline V gene lookup returns CDR1 SGHRS and CDR2 YFSETQ. CDR3 sequence (DNA): TGCGCCAGCAGCCCAAGGACAGGGGAAGGCTCTGGCTACACCTTC. Amino acid sequence: CASSPRTGEGSGYTF.